This T cell receptor beta chain was profiled in a study of blood T cell repertoires in COVID-19. Turning to the study itself: Acute-phase and convalescent COVID-19 samples originated in the United States, Italy and Spain. Sample material is recorded as cDNA or gDNA derived from T cells, B-cell-depleted T cells, or PBMCs.

CDR1 and CDR2 from the germline V gene are SGHAT and FQNNGV. This CDR3 comprises 13 residues. Trimming shortened V by 4 bases and J by 8 bases, and 12 bases separated the two germline ends. Per the study methods: For nucleated cells, counts were estimated from reference gene primer amplification. Here immunoSEQ multiplex PCR was the method, and the copy in TCRdb shows in-frame clones only, minus some. The DNA was the basis for D and trimming; V, J and clone size are from that table. The data hold roughly 100,000 clones, with about 88% observed a single time. The specimen sequenced was peripheral blood. The chain links TRBV11-2 to TRBJ2-1; the D gene is possibly TRBD1 (6 bases). This TCR derives from a human donor in a cohort sampled during active COVID-19. CDR3 protein: CASSSIQGYEQFF. CDR3 nucleotide sequence: TGTGCCAGCAGCTCGATACAGGGCTATGAGCAGTTCTTC. Full variable domain (rest looked up from reference TRBV11-2 and TRBJ2-1): EAGVAQSPRYKIIEKRQSVAFWCNPISGHATLYWYQQILGQGPKLLIQFQNNGVVDDSQLPKDRFSAERLKGVDSTLKIQPAKLEDSAVYLCASSSIQGYEQFFGPGTRLTVL.